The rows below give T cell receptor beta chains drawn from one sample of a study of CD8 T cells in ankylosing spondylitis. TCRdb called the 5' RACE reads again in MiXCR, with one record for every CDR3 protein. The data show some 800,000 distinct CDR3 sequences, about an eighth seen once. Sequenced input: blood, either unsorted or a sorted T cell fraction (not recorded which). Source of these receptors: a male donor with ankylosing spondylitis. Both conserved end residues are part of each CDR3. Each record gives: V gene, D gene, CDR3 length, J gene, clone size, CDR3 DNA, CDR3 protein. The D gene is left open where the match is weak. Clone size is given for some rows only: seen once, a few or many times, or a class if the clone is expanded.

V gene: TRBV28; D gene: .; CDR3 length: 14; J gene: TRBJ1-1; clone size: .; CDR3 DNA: TGTGCCAGCAGTCTAGGACAGACGTACACTGAAGCTTTCTTT; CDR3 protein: CASSLGQTYTEAFF
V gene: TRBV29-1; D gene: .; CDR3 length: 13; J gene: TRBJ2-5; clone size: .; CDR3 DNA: TGCAGCGTTATAAGGGTAAATCAAGAGACCCAGTACTTC; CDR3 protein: CSVIRVNQETQYF
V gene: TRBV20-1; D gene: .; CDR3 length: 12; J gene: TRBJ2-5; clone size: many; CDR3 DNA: TGCAGTGCTAGAAGCCCGTATGAGACCCAGTACTTC; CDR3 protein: CSARSPYETQYF
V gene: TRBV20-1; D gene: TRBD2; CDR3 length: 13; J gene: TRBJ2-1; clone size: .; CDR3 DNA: TGCAGCCCGGGGGGTTACTCCTACAATGAGCAGTTCTTC; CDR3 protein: CSPGGYSYNEQFF
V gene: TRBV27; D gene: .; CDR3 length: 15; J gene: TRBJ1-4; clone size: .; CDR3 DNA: TGTGCCAGCAGTTTATCCGGGCTACGCCACGAAAAACTGTTTTTT; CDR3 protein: CASSLSGLRHEKLFF
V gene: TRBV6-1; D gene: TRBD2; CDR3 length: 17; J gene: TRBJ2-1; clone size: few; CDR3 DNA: TGTGCCAGCACGATAGAGAGGATGCGCGGGAGTGGGGATGAGCAGTTCTTC; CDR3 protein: CASTIERMRGSGDEQFF
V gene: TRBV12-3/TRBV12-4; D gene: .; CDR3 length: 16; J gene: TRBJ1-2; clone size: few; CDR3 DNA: TGTGCCAGCAGTTCCCTTGCCGGGACCCCTAGCTATGGCTACACCTTC; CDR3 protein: CASSSLAGTPSYGYTF
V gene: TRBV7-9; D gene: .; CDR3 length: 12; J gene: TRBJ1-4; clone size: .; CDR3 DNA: TGTGCCAGCAGCGTGGACAGTGAAAAACTGTTTTTT; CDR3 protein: CASSVDSEKLFF
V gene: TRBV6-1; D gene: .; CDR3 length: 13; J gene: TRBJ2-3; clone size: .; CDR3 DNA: TGTGCCAGCAGAACCGGGTATCCAGATACGCAGTATTTT; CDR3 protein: CASRTGYPDTQYF
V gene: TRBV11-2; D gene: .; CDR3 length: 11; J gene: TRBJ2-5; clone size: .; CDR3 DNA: TGTGCCAGCAGCCACAGTGAGACCCAGTACTTC; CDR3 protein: CASSHSETQYF
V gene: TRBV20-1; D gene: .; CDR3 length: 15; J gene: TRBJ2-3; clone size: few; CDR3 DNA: TGCAGTGCTTTCCCCTCCGAGCCCCCCACAGATACGCAGTATTTT; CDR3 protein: CSAFPSEPPTDTQYF